This is a list of T cell receptor beta chains from one sample in a study of shared clonotypes between healthy human individuals. Sequenced by immunoSEQ multiplex PCR; TCRdb stores in-frame clones only, minus some. The data show about 750,000 clones, with around 92% seen just once and approximately 25% held by the top ten. The sequenced sample was naive CD8+ T cells sorted from blood. The source of these receptors is a man aged 25 to 40 in good health. CDR3s include the opening cysteine and the closing phenylalanine or tryptophan. A D gene is named only where the DNA matches it firmly. Clone size is stated in some rows and not others, as once, few, many or a class when expanded.

>TRBV28|TRBJ1-5|.|TRBD1
TGTGCCAGCAGCAAGGACAGGGCACAGCCCCAGCATTTT
CASSKDRAQPQHF
>TRBV6-5|TRBJ2-7|.|TRBD2
TGTGCCAGCAGACTAGCGGGACGTTACGAGCAGTACTTC
CASRLAGRYEQYF
>TRBV5-6|TRBJ2-5|.|TRBD1
TGTGCCAGCAGCTTGGGGTTAAGGGACAGCAAAAAGACCCAGTACTTC
CASSLGLRDSKKTQYF
>TRBV6-1|TRBJ2-7|.|.
TGTGCCAGCAGCGGCGGACAGGACTACTCCTACGAGCAGTACTTC
CASSGGQDYSYEQYF
>TRBV6-1|TRBJ1-5|.|TRBD1
TGTGCCAGCAGTGAATTCCAGGGGGGGGATAGCAATCAGCCCCAGCATTTT
CASSEFQGGDSNQPQHF
>TRBV27|TRBJ2-7|.|.
TGTGCCAGCAGAACCCTGGGCGAGCAGTACTTC
CASRTLGEQYF
>TRBV19|TRBJ2-1|.|.
TGTGCCAGTAGTATGGTTAGCTCCTACAATGAGCAGTTCTTC
CASSMVSSYNEQFF
>TRBV5-4|TRBJ2-5|.|.
TGTGCCAGCAGGGACCCCGTACAGGAGACCCAGTACTTC
CASRDPVQETQYF
>TRBV11-3|TRBJ2-1|.|.
TGTGCCAGCAGCTTAACAGCGAACAATGAGCAGTTCTTC
CASSLTANNEQFF
>TRBV27|TRBJ2-7|.|.
TGTGCCAGCAGTTCGCTTCGGGGGCGAACCTACGAGCAGTACTTC
CASSSLRGRTYEQYF
>TRBV7-9|TRBJ2-1|.|TRBD2
TGTGCCAGCAGACTAGCGGACTGGAATGAGCAGTTCTTC
CASRLADWNEQFF
>TRBV10-1|TRBJ1-5|.|.
TGCGCCAGCAGTGAGTCCATAGATCAGCCCCAGCATTTT
CASSESIDQPQHF
>TRBV7-6|TRBJ2-1|.|.
TGTGCCAGCAGCTTTGGCGGGGACGACAATGAGCAGTTCTTC
CASSFGGDDNEQFF
>TRBV7-9|TRBJ2-3|.|.
TGTGCCAGCAGCGTCAAGGCAGATACGCAGTATTTT
CASSVKADTQYF
>TRBV2|TRBJ1-4|.|TRBD1
TGTGCCAGCAGTGATCCGGAGGGACAGGGGTTTGAAAAACTGTTTTTT
CASSDPEGQGFEKLFF
>TRBV5-1|TRBJ2-3|.|TRBD1
TGCGCCAGCAGCCCGGGGACAGCTAGCACAGATACGCAGTATTTT
CASSPGTASTDTQYF
>TRBV2|TRBJ2-1|.|TRBD1
TGTGCCAGCAGTGGGGGACAGGGGTATGAGCAGTTCTTC
CASSGGQGYEQFF
>TRBV27|TRBJ2-7|.|TRBD2
TGTGCCAGCAGTTTAGTGTCTAGCGGTCATACCTACGAGCAGTACTTC
CASSLVSSGHTYEQYF
>TRBV11-2|TRBJ2-7|.|TRBD2
TGTGCCAGCAGCTTAGAAAATGTAGCGGGAGGTACCTACGAGCAGTACTTC
CASSLENVAGGTYEQYF
>TRBV2|TRBJ1-3|once|.
TGTGCCAGCAGTGAGGAACCGGCCGGTAACACCATATATTTT
CASSEEPAGNTIYF
>TRBV28|TRBJ2-7|.|TRBD2
TGTGCCAGCCGTACTAGCGGGAGCTCCTACGAGCAGTACTTC
CASRTSGSSYEQYF
>TRBV7-6|TRBJ1-1|once|.
TGTGCCAGCAGCTTAGAAGTGACCACGTTCACTGAAGCTTTCTTT
CASSLEVTTFTEAFF
>TRBV6-5|TRBJ1-5|.|.
TGTGCCAGCAGTTACTCGACCAAGCTACCCCAGCATTTT
CASSYSTKLPQHF
>TRBV15|TRBJ2-7|.|TRBD2
TGTGCCACCAGCAGAGTGACTAGCGGGAGGGGCGAGCAGTACTTC
CATSRVTSGRGEQYF
>TRBV25-1|TRBJ2-6|.|.
TGTGCCAGCAGTGAATATCAGGCCTATCACCCCGGGGCCAACGTCCTGACTTTC
CASSEYQAYHPGANVLTF
>TRBV28|TRBJ2-1|.|.
TGTGCCAGCAGTTTTATCCCCACATTGGGGAATGAGCAGTTCTTC
CASSFIPTLGNEQFF
>TRBV15|TRBJ2-3|.|.
TGTGCCACCAGCAGAGTCGAGGCAGATACGCAGTATTTT
CATSRVEADTQYF
>TRBV7-9|TRBJ2-1|few|.
TGTGCCAGCAGCTTTCAGGTGGGAGCCTCCAATGAGCAGTTCTTC
CASSFQVGASNEQFF
>TRBV7-9|TRBJ2-1|once|.
TGTGCCAGCAGCCCAGTGAGTTACAATGAGCAGTTCTTC
CASSPVSYNEQFF
>TRBV7-9|TRBJ2-5|.|TRBD1
TGTGCCAGCAGCTTAGCAAACCGGGACAGGCGTCGAGAGACCCAGTACTTC
CASSLANRDRRRETQYF
>TRBV27|TRBJ1-5|once|.
TGTGCCAGCAGACTACAGGGTAGCAATCAGCCCCAGCATTTT
CASRLQGSNQPQHF
>TRBV9|TRBJ1-4|.|.
TGTGCCAGCAGCGTAGGGACAGACTGGAATGAAAAACTGTTTTTT
CASSVGTDWNEKLFF
>TRBV14|TRBJ2-3|.|TRBD1
TGTGCCAGCAGACCTCTACAGGGGACGGGCACAGATACGCAGTATTTT
CASRPLQGTGTDTQYF
>TRBV7-8|TRBJ2-6|.|.
TGTGCCAGCAGCCCCGGGACGAAAGGCTCTGGGGCCAACGTCCTGACTTTC
CASSPGTKGSGANVLTF
>TRBV7-3|TRBJ2-7|once|TRBD2
TGTGCCAGCTTACGGGAGGCCTACGAGCAGTACTTC
CASLREAYEQYF
>TRBV28|TRBJ2-4|.|.
TGTGCCAGCAGTCCCTCGTCGGGCGACCCAGCCAAAAACATTCAGTACTTC
CASSPSSGDPAKNIQYF
>TRBV5-5|TRBJ1-5|.|.
TGTGCCAGCAGCTTTAGACCAAATCAGCCCCAGCATTTT
CASSFRPNQPQHF
>TRBV7-9|TRBJ2-1|.|TRBD2
TGTGCCAGCAGCCCCTGGACTAGCGGAGGGGAGTTCTTC
CASSPWTSGGEFF
>TRBV27|TRBJ1-5|.|.
TGTGCCAGCAGTTTATATGCAGGGAATCAGCCCCAGCATTTT
CASSLYAGNQPQHF
>TRBV27|TRBJ2-7|.|TRBD2
TGTGCCAGCAGCCCTTCTAGCGGGAGCCTCTCCTACGAGCAGTACTTC
CASSPSSGSLSYEQYF
>TRBV7-8|TRBJ2-7|.|TRBD2
TGTGCCAGCAGCCCTGGACTAGCGGGAGTACTGTCCTACGAGCAGTACTTC
CASSPGLAGVLSYEQYF
>TRBV11-2|TRBJ2-7|.|TRBD2
TGTGCCAGCAGTTTCTCAGCGGGGCCCTACGAGCAGTACTTC
CASSFSAGPYEQYF
>TRBV7-9|TRBJ2-2|once|TRBD1
TGTGCCAGCAGCCCTAGCGCGGGACAGGGGGGCACCGGGGAGCTGTTTTTT
CASSPSAGQGGTGELFF
>TRBV9|TRBJ2-7|.|TRBD1
TGTGCCAGCAGCGCCCGGGACAGTGACTCCTACGAGCAGTACTTC
CASSARDSDSYEQYF
>TRBV6-1|TRBJ2-1|.|TRBD2
TGTGCCAGCAGTGAAGGGTTAGCGGGAGGCCTCCTAGGTGAGCAGTTCTTC
CASSEGLAGGLLGEQFF